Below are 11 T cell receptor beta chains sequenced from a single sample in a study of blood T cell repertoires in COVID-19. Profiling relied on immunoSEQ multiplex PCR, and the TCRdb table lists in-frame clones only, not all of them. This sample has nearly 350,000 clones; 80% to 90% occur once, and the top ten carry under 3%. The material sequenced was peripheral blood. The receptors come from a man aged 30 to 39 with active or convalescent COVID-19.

Here the CDR3 reads CSASSSGRTYNEQFF. For the CDR3, the DNA is TGCAGTGCTAGTAGTAGCGGGAGAACCTACAATGAGCAGTTCTTC. The V call is TRBV20-1, the J call TRBJ2-1, with 9 bases lining up with TRBD2. V shed 3 bases, J shed 2 bases, and the junction held 5 bases outside the gene matches. Looked up from germline, CDR1 is DFQATT and CDR2 is SNEGSKA (reference sequence). The CDR3 covers 15 residues.

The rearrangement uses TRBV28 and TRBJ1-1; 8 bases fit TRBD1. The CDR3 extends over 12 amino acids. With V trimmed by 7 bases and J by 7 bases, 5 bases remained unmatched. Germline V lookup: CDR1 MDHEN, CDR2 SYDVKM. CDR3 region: CASTVGQGEAFF. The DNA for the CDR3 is TGTGCCAGCACCGTCGGACAGGGTGAAGCTTTCTTT.

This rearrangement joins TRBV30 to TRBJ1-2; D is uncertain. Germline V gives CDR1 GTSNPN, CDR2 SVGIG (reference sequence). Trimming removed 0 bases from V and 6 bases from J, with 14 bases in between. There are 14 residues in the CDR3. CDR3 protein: CAWSVIGGANGYTF. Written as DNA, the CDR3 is TGTGCCTGGAGTGTAATCGGCGGTGCCAATGGCTACACCTTC.

For the CDR3, the DNA is TGCGCCAGCAGCCAAGGACAGGGAGGTTTTTCACCCCTCCACTTT. Translation: CASSQGQGGFSPLHF. The chain links TRBV4-3 to TRBJ1-6; 7 nucleotides align to TRBD1. J was trimmed by 9 bases and V by 1 base; bases with no gene match: 6. This CDR3 has 15 residues. Germline V CDR1 and CDR2: LGHNA, YSLEER.

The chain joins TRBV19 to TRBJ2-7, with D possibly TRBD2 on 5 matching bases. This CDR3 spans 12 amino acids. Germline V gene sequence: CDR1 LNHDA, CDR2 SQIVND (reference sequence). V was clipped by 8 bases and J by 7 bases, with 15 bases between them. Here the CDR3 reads CASGFLPGEQYF. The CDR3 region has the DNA TGTGCCAGTGGATTTCTCCCGGGGGAGCAGTACTTC. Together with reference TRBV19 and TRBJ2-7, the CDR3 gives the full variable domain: DGGITQSPKYLFRKEGQNVTLSCEQNLNHDAMYWYRQDPGQGLRLIYYSQIVNDFQKGDIAEGYSVSREKKESFPLTVTSAQKNPTAFYLCASGFLPGEQYFGPGTRLTVT.

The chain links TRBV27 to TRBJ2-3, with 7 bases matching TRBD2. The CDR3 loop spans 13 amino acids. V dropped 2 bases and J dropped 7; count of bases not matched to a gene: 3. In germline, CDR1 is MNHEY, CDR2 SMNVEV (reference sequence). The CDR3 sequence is CASSLAGENTQYF. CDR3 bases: TGTGCCAGCAGTTTAGCGGGAGAGAATACGCAGTATTTT.

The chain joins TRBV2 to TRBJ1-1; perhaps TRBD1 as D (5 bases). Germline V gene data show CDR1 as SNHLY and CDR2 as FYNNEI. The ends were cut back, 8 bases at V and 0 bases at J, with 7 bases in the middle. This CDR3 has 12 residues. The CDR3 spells CASHRLNTEAFF. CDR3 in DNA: TGTGCCAGCCACAGGTTGAACACTGAAGCTTTCTTT.

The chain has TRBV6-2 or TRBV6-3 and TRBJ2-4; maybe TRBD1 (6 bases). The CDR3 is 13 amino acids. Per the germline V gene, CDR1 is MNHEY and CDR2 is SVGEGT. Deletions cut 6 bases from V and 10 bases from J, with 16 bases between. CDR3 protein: CASRPWGQGIQYF. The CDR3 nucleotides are TGTGCCAGCAGGCCTTGGGGCCAGGGGATTCAGTACTTC.

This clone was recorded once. Written as DNA, the CDR3 is TGTGCCAGCAGTCCGACTGAGGTCGCTGAGCAGTTCTTC. The encoded protein is CASSPTEVAEQFF. The V call is TRBV12-3 or TRBV12-4, the J call TRBJ2-1, with D uncertain. This CDR3 region has 13 residues. V gave up 5 bases and J gave up 9 bases, with 14 bases separating them.

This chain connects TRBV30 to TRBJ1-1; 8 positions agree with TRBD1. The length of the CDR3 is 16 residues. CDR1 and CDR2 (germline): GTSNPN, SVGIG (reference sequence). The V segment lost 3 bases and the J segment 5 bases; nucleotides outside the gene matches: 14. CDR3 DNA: TGTGCCTGGAGGCTCGACAGGGGCCCGTCAGTGACTGAAGCTTTCTTT. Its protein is CAWRLDRGPSVTEAFF.

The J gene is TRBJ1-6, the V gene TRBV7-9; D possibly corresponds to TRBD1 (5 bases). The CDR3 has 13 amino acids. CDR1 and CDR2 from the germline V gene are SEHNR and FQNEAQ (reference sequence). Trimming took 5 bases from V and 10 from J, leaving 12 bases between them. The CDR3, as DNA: TGTGCCAGCAGCCAAGGCGGGGACTCACCCCTCCACTTT. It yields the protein CASSQGGDSPLHF.